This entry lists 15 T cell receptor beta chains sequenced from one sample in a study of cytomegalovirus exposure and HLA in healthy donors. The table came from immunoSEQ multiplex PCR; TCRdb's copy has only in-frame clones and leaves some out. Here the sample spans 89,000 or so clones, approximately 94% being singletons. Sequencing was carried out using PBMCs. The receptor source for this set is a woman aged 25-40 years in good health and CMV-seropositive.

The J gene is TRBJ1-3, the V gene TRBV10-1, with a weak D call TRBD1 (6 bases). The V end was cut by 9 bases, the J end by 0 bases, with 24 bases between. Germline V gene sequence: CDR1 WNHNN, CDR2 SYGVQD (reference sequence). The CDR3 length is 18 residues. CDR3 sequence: CARAPDRRELSSGNTIYF. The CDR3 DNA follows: TGCGCCAGAGCCCCCGACAGGCGTGAACTAAGCTCTGGAAACACCATATATTTT.

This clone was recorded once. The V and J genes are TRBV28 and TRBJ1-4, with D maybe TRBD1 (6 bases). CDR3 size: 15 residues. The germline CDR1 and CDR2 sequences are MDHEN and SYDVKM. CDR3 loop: CATLDSREINEKLFF. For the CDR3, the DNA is TGTGCTACCTTGGACAGCAGAGAGATTAATGAAAAACTGTTTTTT.

The CDR3 sequence: CASTNSGRVIETQYF. For the CDR3, the DNA is TGTGCCAGTACTAATAGCGGGAGGGTTATAGAGACCCAGTACTTC. The chain has TRBV19 and TRBJ2-5; 11 bases are a match to TRBD2. Germline V lookup: CDR1 LNHDA, CDR2 SQIVND (reference sequence). CDR3 length equals 15 residues. After removal of 7 bases from V and 4 bases from J, the junction contained 8 bases not matched to a gene.

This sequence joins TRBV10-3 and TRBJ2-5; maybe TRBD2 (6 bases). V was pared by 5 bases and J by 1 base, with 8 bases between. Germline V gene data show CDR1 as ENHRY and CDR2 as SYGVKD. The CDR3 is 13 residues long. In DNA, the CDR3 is TGTGCCATCAGTCTAGCGCCCCAAGAGACCCAGTACTTC. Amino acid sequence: CAISLAPQETQYF.

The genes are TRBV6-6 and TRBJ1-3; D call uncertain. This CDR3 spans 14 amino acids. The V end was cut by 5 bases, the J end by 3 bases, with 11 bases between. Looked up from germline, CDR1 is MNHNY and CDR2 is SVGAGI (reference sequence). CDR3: CASSPGVVGNTIYF. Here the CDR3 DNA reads TGTGCCAGCAGTCCCGGTGTCGTTGGAAACACCATATATTTT.

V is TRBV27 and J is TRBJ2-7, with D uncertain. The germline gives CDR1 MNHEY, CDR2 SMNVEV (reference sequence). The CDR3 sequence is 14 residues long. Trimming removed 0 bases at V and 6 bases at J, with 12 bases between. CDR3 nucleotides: TGTGCCAGCAGTTTATCGTCCGGCCCGGGCGAGCAGTACTTC. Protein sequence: CASSLSSGPGEQYF.

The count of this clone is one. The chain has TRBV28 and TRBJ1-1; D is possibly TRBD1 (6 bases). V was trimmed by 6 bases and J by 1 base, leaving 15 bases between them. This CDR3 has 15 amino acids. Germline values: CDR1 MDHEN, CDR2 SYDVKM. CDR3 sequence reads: CASSPLEGQNTEAFF. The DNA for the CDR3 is TGTGCCAGCAGCCCTCTTGAGGGACAGAACACTGAAGCTTTCTTT. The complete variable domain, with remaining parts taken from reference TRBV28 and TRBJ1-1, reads DVKVTQSSRYLVKRTGEKVFLECVQDMDHENMFWYRQDPGLGLRLIYFSYDVKMKEKGDIPEGYSVSREKKERFSLILESASTNQTSMYLCASSPLEGQNTEAFFGQGTRLTVV.

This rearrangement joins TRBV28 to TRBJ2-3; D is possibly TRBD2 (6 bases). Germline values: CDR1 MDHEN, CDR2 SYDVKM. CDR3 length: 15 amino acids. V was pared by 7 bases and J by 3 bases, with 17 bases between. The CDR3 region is CASTPLRGKTDTQYF. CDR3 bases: TGTGCCAGCACCCCCTTGCGGGGCAAGACAGATACGCAGTATTTT.

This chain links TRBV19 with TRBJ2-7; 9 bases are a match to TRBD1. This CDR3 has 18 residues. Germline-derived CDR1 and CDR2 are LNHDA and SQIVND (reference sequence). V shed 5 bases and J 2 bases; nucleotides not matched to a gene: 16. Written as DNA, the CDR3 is TGTGCCAGTAGTTCGCGACCGGGACAGGGTGGGTTCGCCTACGAGCAGTACTTC. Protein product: CASSSRPGQGGFAYEQYF.

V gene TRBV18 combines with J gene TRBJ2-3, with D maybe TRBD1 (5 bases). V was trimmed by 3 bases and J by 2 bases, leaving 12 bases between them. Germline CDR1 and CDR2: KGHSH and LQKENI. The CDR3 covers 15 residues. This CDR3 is CASSPQGSYTDTQYF. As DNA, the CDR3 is TGTGCCAGCTCACCGCAGGGTTCTTACACAGATACGCAGTATTTT. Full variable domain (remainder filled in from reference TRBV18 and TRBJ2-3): NAGVMQNPRHLVRRRGQEARLRCSPMKGHSHVYWYRQLPEEGLKFMVYLQKENIIDESGMPKERFSAEFPKEGPSILRIQQVVRGDSAAYFCASSPQGSYTDTQYFGPGTRLTVL.

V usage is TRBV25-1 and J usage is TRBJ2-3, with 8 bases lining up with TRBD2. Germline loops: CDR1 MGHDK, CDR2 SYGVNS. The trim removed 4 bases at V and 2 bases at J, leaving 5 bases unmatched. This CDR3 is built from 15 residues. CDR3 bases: TGTGCCAGCAGTGGAACTAGCGGTCTCACAGATACGCAGTATTTT. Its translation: CASSGTSGLTDTQYF.

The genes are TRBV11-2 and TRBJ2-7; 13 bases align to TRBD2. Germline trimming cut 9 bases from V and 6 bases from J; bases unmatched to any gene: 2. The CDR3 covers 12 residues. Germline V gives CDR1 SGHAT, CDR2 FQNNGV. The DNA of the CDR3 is TGTGCCAGTTGGACTAGCGGGAGCGAGCAGTACTTC. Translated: CASWTSGSEQYF.

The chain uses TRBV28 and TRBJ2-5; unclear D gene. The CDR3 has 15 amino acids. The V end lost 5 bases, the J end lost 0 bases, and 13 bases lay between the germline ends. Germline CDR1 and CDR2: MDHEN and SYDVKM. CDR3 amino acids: CASSHERRDQETQYF. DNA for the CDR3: TGTGCCAGCAGTCATGAGAGGAGAGACCAAGAGACCCAGTACTTC.

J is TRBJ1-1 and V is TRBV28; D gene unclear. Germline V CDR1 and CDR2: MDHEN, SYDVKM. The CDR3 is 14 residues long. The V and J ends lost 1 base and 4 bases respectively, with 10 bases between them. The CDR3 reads CASSLSAGGTEAFF. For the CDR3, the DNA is TGTGCCAGCAGTTTATCGGCGGGTGGCACTGAAGCTTTCTTT. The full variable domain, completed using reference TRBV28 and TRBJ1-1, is DVKVTQSSRYLVKRTGEKVFLECVQDMDHENMFWYRQDPGLGLRLIYFSYDVKMKEKGDIPEGYSVSREKKERFSLILESASTNQTSMYLCASSLSAGGTEAFFGQGTRLTVV.

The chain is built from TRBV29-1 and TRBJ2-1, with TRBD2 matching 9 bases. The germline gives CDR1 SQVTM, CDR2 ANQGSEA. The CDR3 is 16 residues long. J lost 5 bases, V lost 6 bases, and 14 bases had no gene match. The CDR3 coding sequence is TGCAGCGTGGAGATAGCGGGAGAGGGGTCCGACAATGAGCAGTTCTTC. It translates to CSVEIAGEGSDNEQFF.